The T cell receptor beta chain under discussion was sequenced for a study of CD8 T cells in ankylosing spondylitis. Concerning this clonotype: Its cognate antigen is unknown.

Broader study findings: Enrichment of disease-linked clones was reportedly significant in matched ankylosing spondylitis synovial fluid.

Quantitative 5'-RACE was performed with molecular barcodes, and it yielded the TCR beta libraries. TCRdb re-analysed the 5' RACE reads in MiXCR, keeping a single row per CDR3 protein. The table shows roughly 230,000 distinct CDR3 sequences, with 15% to 20% occurring only once. The material sequenced was blood, either unsorted or a sorted T cell fraction (not recorded which). The sequence was obtained from a male donor with ankylosing spondylitis or in good health (not recorded which).

CDR3 in amino acids: CASSLQLGQGYEQYF. The CDR3 nucleotides read TGTGCCAGCAGCTTACAGTTGGGACAGGGATACGAGCAGTACTTC. The gene calls are TRBV7-2 and TRBJ2-7; TRBD1 matches 9 bases. This CDR3 is built from 15 residues. V lost 2 bases and J lost 4; bases outside the gene matches: 6. Germline V gives CDR1 SGHTA, CDR2 FQGNSA.